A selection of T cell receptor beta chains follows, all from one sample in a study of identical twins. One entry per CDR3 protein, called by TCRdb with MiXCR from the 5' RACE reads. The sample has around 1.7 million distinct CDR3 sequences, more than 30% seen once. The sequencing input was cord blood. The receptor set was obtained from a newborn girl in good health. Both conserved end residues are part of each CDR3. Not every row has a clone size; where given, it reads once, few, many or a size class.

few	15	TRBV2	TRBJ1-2	CASSLDTQANYGYTF
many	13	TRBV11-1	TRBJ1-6	CASSNRQNSPLHF
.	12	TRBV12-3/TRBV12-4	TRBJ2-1	CASTRTTGEQFF
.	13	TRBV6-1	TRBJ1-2	CASSEWENYGYTF
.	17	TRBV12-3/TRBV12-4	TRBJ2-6	CASSSQGYGSGANVLTF
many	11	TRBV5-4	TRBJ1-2	CASSLFYGYTF
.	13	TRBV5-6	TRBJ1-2	CASSLEGNHGYTF
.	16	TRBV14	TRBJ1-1	CASSQTGTIWGTEAFF
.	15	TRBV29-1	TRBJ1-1	CSVMLRTGPGIGAFF
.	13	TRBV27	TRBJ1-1	CASEETRRAEAFF
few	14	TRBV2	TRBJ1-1	CASIESTWDTEAFF
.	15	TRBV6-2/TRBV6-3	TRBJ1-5	CASSYRDRVAQPQHF
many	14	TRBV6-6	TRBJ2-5	CASSSRTAQETQYF
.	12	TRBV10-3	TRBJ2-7	CATQRDSYEQYF
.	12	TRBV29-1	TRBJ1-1	CSVDPGGSEAFF
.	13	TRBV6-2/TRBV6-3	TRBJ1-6	CATREGYNSPLHF
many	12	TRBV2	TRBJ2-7	CASRPDSYEQYF
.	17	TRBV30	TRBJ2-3	CAWSVLRTSGGTDTQYF
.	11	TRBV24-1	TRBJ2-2	CATEYRGELFF
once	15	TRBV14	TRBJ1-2	CASSQGGAASYGYTF
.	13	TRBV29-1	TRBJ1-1	CSVENKRVDKAFF
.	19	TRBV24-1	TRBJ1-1	CATSDRSWRDKIMNTEAFF
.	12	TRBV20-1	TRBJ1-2	CSASGGEGGYTF
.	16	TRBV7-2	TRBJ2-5	CASSLLGGPSAETQYF
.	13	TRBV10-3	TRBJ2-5	CASTSGPYNEQYF
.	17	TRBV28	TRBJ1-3	CASSSTRQGSTGNTIYF
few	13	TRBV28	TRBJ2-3	CASRDPGLRTQYF
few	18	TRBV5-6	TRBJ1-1	CASSGTGTGGVRNTEAFF
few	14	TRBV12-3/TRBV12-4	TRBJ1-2	CASNPTGTVYGYTF
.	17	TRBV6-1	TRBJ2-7	CASSERGGQRGSYEQYF
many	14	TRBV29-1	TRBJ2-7	CSGLTSGDSYEQYF
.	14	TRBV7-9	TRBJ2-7	CASSSRDREYEQYF
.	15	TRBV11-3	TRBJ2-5	CASSSPDDRGETQYF
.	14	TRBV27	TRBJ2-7	CASALAISSYEQYF
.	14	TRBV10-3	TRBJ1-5	CAISDGDSNQPRHF
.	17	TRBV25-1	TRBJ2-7	CASSELQGASGRYEQYF
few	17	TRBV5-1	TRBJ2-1	CASSLDTSGGSYNEQFF
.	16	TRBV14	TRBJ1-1	CASSQPGQGANTEAFF
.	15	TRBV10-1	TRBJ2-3	CASSEGPRGTDTQYF
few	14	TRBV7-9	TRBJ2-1	CASSFTSVGDEQFF
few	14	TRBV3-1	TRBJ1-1	CASSQDGARTEAFF
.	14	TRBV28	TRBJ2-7	CASEWSGRTYEQYF
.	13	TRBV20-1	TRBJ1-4	CSARQGIGGKLFF
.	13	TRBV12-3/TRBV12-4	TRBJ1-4	CASSRNTPPKLFF
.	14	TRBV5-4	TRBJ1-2	CASSIQGTGNGYTF
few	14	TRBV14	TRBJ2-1	CASSQDPSGVEQFF
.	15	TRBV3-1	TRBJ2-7	CASSQDLGSPYEQYF
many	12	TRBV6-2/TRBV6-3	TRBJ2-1	CASARRHNEQFF